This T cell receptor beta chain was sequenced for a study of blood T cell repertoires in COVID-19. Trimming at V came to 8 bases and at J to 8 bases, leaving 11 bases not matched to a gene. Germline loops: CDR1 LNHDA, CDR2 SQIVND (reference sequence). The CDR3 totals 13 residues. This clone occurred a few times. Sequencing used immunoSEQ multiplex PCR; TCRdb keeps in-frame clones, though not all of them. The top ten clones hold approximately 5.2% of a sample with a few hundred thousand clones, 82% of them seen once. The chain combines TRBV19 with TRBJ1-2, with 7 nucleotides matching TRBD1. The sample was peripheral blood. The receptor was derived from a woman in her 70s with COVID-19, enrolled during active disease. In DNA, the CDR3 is TGTGCCAGTGTCCGGGACAGAGTCCTCGGCTACACCTTC. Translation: CASVRDRVLGYTF.